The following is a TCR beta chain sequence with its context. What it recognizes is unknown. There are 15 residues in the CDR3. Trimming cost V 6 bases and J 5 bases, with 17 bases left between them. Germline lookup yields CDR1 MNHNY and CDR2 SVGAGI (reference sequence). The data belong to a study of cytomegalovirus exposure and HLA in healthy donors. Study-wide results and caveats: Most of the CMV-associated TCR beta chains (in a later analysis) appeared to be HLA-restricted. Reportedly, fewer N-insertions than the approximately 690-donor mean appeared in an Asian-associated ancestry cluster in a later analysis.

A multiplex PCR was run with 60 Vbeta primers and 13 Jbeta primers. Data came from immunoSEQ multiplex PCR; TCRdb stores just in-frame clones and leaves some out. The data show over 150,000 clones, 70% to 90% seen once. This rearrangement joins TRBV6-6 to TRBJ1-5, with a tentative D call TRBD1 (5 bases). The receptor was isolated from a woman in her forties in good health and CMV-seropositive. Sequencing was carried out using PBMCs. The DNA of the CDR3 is TGTGCCAGCAGACTCCTTTCCGGACACCATCAGCCCCAGCATTTT. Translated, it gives CASRLLSGHHQPQHF.